Below, 8 T cell receptor beta chains from the same sample are listed, as sequenced in a study of CD8 T cells in ankylosing spondylitis. A single record per CDR3 protein comes from TCRdb applying MiXCR to the 5' RACE reads. The table has 250,000 or so distinct CDR3 sequences, about 24% seen once. The sample taken for sequencing was blood, either unsorted or a sorted T cell fraction (not recorded which). These receptors came from a male donor with ankylosing spondylitis or in good health (not recorded which).

The chain is built from TRBV20-1 and TRBJ2-7; perhaps TRBD2 as D (5 bases). Looked up from germline, CDR1 is DFQATT and CDR2 is SNEGSKA (reference sequence). The CDR3 length is 12 residues. Trimming took 5 bases from V and 3 from J, leaving 11 bases between them. CDR3 in DNA: TGCAGTGCTTGGGAGAACAGCTACGAGCAGTACTTC. Its translation is CSAWENSYEQYF.

This clonotype has at least ten counts. The chain couples TRBV6-1 to TRBJ1-2, with D perhaps TRBD1 (5 bases). Trimming cost V 6 bases and J 3 bases, with 14 bases left between them. The CDR3 loop spans 14 amino acids. Germline lookup yields CDR1 MNHNS and CDR2 SASEGT. The CDR3 DNA is TGTGCCAGCAGACTGGGACCGACCGACTATGGCTACACCTTC. This sequence encodes CASRLGPTDYGYTF.

A few counts support this clonotype. The CDR3 spells CSARASRGNYGYTF. In DNA, the CDR3 is TGCAGTGCTAGAGCCTCCAGGGGAAACTATGGCTACACCTTC. The chain uses TRBV20-1 and TRBJ1-2; D possibly corresponds to TRBD1 (6 bases). This CDR3 is built from 14 residues. The germline V gene has CDR1 DFQATT and CDR2 SNEGSKA (reference sequence). V dropped 1 base and J dropped 2 bases, with 11 bases sitting between them.

This clonotype was detected a few times. The chain uses TRBV19 and TRBJ2-1; no clear D. Germline V lookup: CDR1 LNHDA, CDR2 SQIVND (reference sequence). The CDR3 loop spans 13 amino acids. The germline V and J ends were trimmed by 3 bases and 4 bases, with 7 bases remaining between them. CDR3 region: CASSIGNYNEQFF. The CDR3 bases are TGTGCCAGTAGTATCGGCAATTACAATGAGCAGTTCTTC.

This clonotype was observed a handful of times. The CDR3 coding sequence is TGCGCCAGCAGCCAAGTGACCGGACTAGCGGGGGGCTCAAAATACAATGAGCAGTTCTTC. It translates to CASSQVTGLAGGSKYNEQFF. The rearrangement joins TRBV4-1 to TRBJ2-1; 14 bases are a match to TRBD2. The length of the CDR3 is 20 residues. In germline, CDR1 is MGHRA, CDR2 YSYEKL. The V gene end was trimmed by 1 base and the J gene end by 4 bases; junction bases not matched to a gene: 12.

This clonotype came up many times. The chain recombines TRBV5-6 with TRBJ2-3, with a tentative D call TRBD1 (6 bases). V was shortened by 2 bases and J by 6 bases, with 13 bases between the two germline ends. This CDR3 region has 14 residues. CDR1 is SGHDT, CDR2 YYEEEE, per germline. The CDR3: CASSLGQGWDTQYF. CDR3 DNA: TGTGCCAGCAGCTTAGGGCAGGGGTGGGATACGCAGTATTTT.

The rearrangement joins TRBV12-3 or TRBV12-4 to TRBJ1-2; 7 bases match TRBD1. V lost 5 bases to trimming and J lost 4 bases; unmatched junction nucleotides: 7. This CDR3 comprises 14 residues. In nucleotides, the CDR3 is TGTGCCAGCAGTACCAGACAGGGAAGCTATGGCTACACCTTC. Translating it yields CASSTRQGSYGYTF.

This chain joins TRBV12-3 or TRBV12-4 and TRBJ1-1; D is uncertain. V lost 8 bases and J lost 0, with 13 bases in between. The CDR3 covers 14 residues. The CDR3 sequence is CASGEGPMNTEAFF. The CDR3 DNA is TGTGCCAGCGGTGAGGGCCCCATGAACACTGAAGCTTTCTTT.